This T cell receptor (beta chain) was recorded in a study of shared clonotypes between healthy human individuals. On the study more broadly: Those who served as donors were two women and three men between the ages of 18 and 49.

It was into CD45RA+ naive and CD45RA-negative memory subsets that the CD4+ cells were split. The authors ran the assay at deep level. Method: immunoSEQ multiplex PCR; TCRdb's copy keeps in-frame clones and lacks some. The sample carries some 2,500,000 clones, under 95% recorded once. This clone has only one observation. V was pared by 7 bases and J by 5 bases, with 10 bases of the junction left unmatched. Germline V gene data show CDR1 as MNHNS and CDR2 as SASEGT. There are 15 residues in the CDR3. The TCR sequence derives from a young man in good health. Some clones in this sample may be carry-over from other donors' samples. Material: naive CD4+ T cells from PBMCs. The subset is: CD45RA+ positively selected. The chain joins TRBV6-1 to TRBJ2-5; 10 bases are a match to TRBD1. CDR3 DNA sequence: TGTGCCAGCAAGACGTTGACAGGGGGCCACGAGACCCAGTACTTC. This translates into CASKTLTGGHETQYF.